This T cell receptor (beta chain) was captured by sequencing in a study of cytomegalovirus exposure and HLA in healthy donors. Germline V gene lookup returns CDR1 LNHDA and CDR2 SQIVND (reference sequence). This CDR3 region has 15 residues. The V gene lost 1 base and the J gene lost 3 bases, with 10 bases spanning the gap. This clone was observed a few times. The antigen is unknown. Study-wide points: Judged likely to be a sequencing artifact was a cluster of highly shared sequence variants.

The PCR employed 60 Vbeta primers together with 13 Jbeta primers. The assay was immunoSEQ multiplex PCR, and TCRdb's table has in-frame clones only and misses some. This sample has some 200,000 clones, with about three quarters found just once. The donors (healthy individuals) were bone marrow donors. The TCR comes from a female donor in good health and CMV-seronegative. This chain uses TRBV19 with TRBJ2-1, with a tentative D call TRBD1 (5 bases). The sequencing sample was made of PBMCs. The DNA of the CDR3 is TGTGCCAGTAGTATAGTTGAGACAGACTACAATGAGCAGTTCTTC. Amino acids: CASSIVETDYNEQFF.